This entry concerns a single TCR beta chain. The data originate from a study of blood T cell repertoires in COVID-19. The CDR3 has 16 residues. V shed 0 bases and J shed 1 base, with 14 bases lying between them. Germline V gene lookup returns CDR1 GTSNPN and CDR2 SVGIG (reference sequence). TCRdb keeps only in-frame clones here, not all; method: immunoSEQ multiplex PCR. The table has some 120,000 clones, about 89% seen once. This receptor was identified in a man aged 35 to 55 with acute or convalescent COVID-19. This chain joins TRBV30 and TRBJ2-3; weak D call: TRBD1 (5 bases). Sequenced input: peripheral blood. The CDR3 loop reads CAWSVGVLVRTDTQYF. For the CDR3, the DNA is TGTGCCTGGAGTGTAGGGGTCCTCGTCCGCACAGATACGCAGTATTTT.